Below, one TCR beta chain is given with its context. Its specificity is unknown. Read sequence stops 3 residues before the CDR3 end, and the germline J gene provides the missing end. Sequencing was performed with immunoSEQ multiplex PCR; in TCRdb, only in-frame clones are kept and a portion is missing. The listing records approximately 31,000 clones. The sample belongs to a study of Tregs in tolerant kidney transplant recipients. Whole-study context: Recipients received nonmyeloablative bone marrow transplants from related graft donors, with transient mixed chimerism. Notes on the study in general: Tregs expanded with activated donor B cells seemed most donor-specific.

The CDR3 has 14 amino acids. Trimming cost V 5 bases and J 3 bases, with 14 bases left between them. CDR1 SGHVS and CDR2 FQNEAQ come from the germline V gene. Unstimulated Tregs (CD4+CD25+CD127-) and CD4+CD25- non-Tregs were sorted from PBMCs. The sample consisted of CD8+ T cells from blood, taken before the transplant. The chain carries TRBV7-8 and TRBJ2-7; D gene uncertain. This clonotype was sampled from a human donor who received a combined kidney and bone marrow transplant. CDR3 DNA (partial): TGTGCCAGCAGCCCAGCGCCCTTTAACTACGAG. Encoded protein: CASSPAPFNYE. The full-length CDR3 reads as CASSPAPFNYEQYF.